The 19 T cell receptor beta chains below come from one sample, sequenced in a study of T cell repertoires in aging, cancer and after chemotherapy. Rearranged V-D-J TRB sequences were amplified with a mixed TRB-A/B primer pool. TCRdb reprocessed the multiplex PCR reads with MiXCR, giving one entry per CDR3 protein. The profile covers 4,000 to 5,000 distinct CDR3 sequences, with 20% to 30% appearing a single time and 47% taken by the ten largest. The template was genomic DNA from peripheral blood, not RNA. Material: blood. These receptors were collected from a human donor with a blood cancer.

The chain couples TRBV6-4 to TRBJ2-1; D is perhaps TRBD2 (5 bases). Trimming took off 5 bases at V and 8 bases at J, with 16 bases between the two ends. The CDR3 spans 14 residues. Germline CDR1 and CDR2: MRHNA and SNTAGT. CDR3 protein: CASSPSPLADEQFF. The CDR3 nucleotides are TGTGCCAGCAGTCCTAGCCCGTTGGCTGATGAGCAGTTCTTC.

This clonotype was counted only a few times. The chain recombines TRBV20-1 with TRBJ2-7; D could derive from TRBD1 or TRBD2 (5 bases each). Per germline, CDR1 DFQATT and CDR2 SNEGSKA (reference sequence). CDR3 length equals 15 residues. Trimming removed 0 bases from V and 5 bases from J, with 17 bases in between. The CDR3 spells CSARDQRQGPHEQYF. The CDR3 bases are TGCAGTGCTAGAGACCAGCGGCAGGGTCCCCACGAGCAGTACTTC.

The rearrangement joins TRBV7-9 to TRBJ2-7; tentative D call: TRBD1 (6 bases). Trimming stripped 5 bases from V and 2 bases from J, with 13 bases between. The germline V gene encodes CDR1 SEHNR and CDR2 FQNEAQ (reference sequence). The CDR3 has 14 residues. CDR3 in amino acids: CASSRRDTTYEQYF. The CDR3 bases are TGTGCCAGCAGCAGACGGGACACCACCTACGAGCAGTACTTC.

The V and J genes are TRBV13 and TRBJ2-7, with D perhaps given as TRBD1 or TRBD2 (5 bases each). V lost 5 bases to trimming and J lost 4 bases, with 12 bases between them. Germline loops: CDR1 PRHDT, CDR2 FYEKMQ (reference sequence). The CDR3 has 13 amino acids. The CDR3: CASSPGQFYEQYF. The CDR3 nucleotides are TGTGCCAGCAGCCCGGGGCAGTTTTACGAGCAGTACTTC.

This clonotype was detected a few times. The genes are TRBV6-5 and TRBJ2-5; weak D call: TRBD1 (5 bases). Germline CDR1 reads MNHEY; CDR2 reads SVGAGI. The length of the CDR3 is 13 residues. Trimming took off 11 bases at V and 4 bases at J, with 17 bases between the two ends. CDR3 region: CAGSMGPGETQYF. As DNA, the CDR3 is TGTGCCGGGTCCATGGGGCCGGGAGAGACCCAGTACTTC.

The chain recombines TRBV30 with TRBJ1-1, with a tentative D call TRBD1 (6 bases). Trimming removed 3 bases at V and 1 base at J, with 15 bases between. The germline V gene encodes CDR1 GTSNPN and CDR2 SVGIG (reference sequence). This CDR3 has 15 residues. CDR3 loop: CAWRGQNRANTEAFF. The CDR3 region has the DNA TGTGCCTGGAGGGGACAAAACAGGGCGAACACTGAAGCTTTCTTT.

This clonotype rates as medium-sized. This chain connects TRBV19 to TRBJ2-3; either TRBD1 or TRBD2 may supply D (5 bases each). Trimming stripped 3 bases from V and 11 bases from J, with 15 bases between. The CDR3 length is 13 residues. Germline V lookup: CDR1 LNHDA, CDR2 SQIVND (reference sequence). CDR3 protein: CASSMGSGTEQYF. The CDR3 bases are TGTGCCAGTAGTATGGGGTCGGGGACCGAGCAGTATTTT.

The chain combines TRBV20-1 with TRBJ1-2, with a possible D match to TRBD1 (5 bases). V shed 5 bases and J shed 4 bases, with 11 bases lying between them. CDR3 length: 12 amino acids. Germline-derived CDR1 and CDR2 are DFQATT and SNEGSKA (reference sequence). The CDR3 here is CSALRGSYGYTF. The CDR3 DNA sequence: TGCAGTGCTCTAAGGGGCTCCTATGGCTACACCTTC.

This clonotype was recorded a few times. As the CDR3 is not closed by the conserved phenylalanine or tryptophan, this likely results from a read error. The limits of the CDR3 on the DNA are not certain, so only TCRdb's listed CDR3 is given. V gene TRBV5-6 combines with J gene TRBJ2-5; the table's D call TRBD2 went unverified against the DNA. The CDR3 region is 14 residues in length, termini included. Germline loops: CDR1 SGHDT, CDR2 YYEEEE. The CDR3 region is CASSLTAGTSGRTV.

The chain recombines TRBV5-1 with TRBJ2-3; the D call may be TRBD1 or TRBD2 (5 bases each). The germline V and J ends were trimmed by 5 bases and 11 bases, with 24 bases remaining between them. This CDR3 has 15 amino acids. CDR1 is SGHRS and CDR2 is YFSETQ in the germline V gene. CDR3 in amino acids: CASRNGSGPLYRQYF. CDR3 bases: TGCGCCAGCAGGAATGGGTCGGGGCCCCTCTATAGGCAGTATTTT. The whole variable domain, remainder taken from reference TRBV5-1 and TRBJ2-3, is KAGVTQTPRYLIKTRGQQVTLSCSPISGHRSVSWYQQTPGQGLQFLFEYFSETQRNKGNFPGRFSGRQFSNSRSEMNVSTLELGDSALYLCASRNGSGPLYRQYFGPGTRLTVL.

This chain connects TRBV6-5 to TRBJ1-4; no firm D call. The V end was cut by 5 bases, the J end by 3 bases, with 13 bases between. This CDR3 region has 15 residues. In germline, CDR1 is MNHEY, CDR2 SVGAGI. CDR3 sequence: CASSTVDEANEKLFF. CDR3 sequence (DNA): TGTGCCAGCAGTACGGTAGACGAGGCTAATGAAAAACTGTTTTTT.

Turning to this clonotype: At one end the junction does not follow the germline gene, possibly because of a read error. Here the CDR3 reads CASSLGLAVSSGANVLTF. CDR3 DNA: TGCGCCAGCAGCTTGGGACTAGCGGTCTCCTCTGGGGCCAACGTCCTGACTTTC. The J gene is TRBJ2-6, the V gene TRBV5-4; 11 positions match TRBD2. Germline V gene sequence: CDR1 SGHNT, CDR2 YYREEE (reference sequence). This CDR3 has 18 residues.

CDR3 sequence reads: CASTQEGTGREKLFF. As DNA, the CDR3 is TGTGCCAGCACCCAAGAAGGGACAGGGAGGGAAAAACTGTTTTTT. The chain combines TRBV6-1 with TRBJ1-4; 9 nucleotides agree with TRBD1. The junction had 11 bases not matched to a gene; V was cut back by 7 bases and J by 8 bases. This CDR3 spans 15 amino acids. In germline, CDR1 is MNHNS, CDR2 SASEGT.

V and J are TRBV20-1 and TRBJ1-4, with 7 bases aligning to TRBD1. Trimming removed 1 base from V and 0 bases from J; junction bases left unmatched: 8. The CDR3 sequence is 17 residues long. Germline V lookup: CDR1 DFQATT, CDR2 SNEGSKA (reference sequence). The CDR3 region has the DNA TGCAGTGCTAGAGGTGACAGGGAAGCGTCAACTAATGAAAAACTGTTTTTT. Translating gives CSARGDREASTNEKLFF.

This clonotype rates as medium-sized (0.01 to 0.1%). V usage is TRBV6-5 and J usage is TRBJ2-7, with D possibly being TRBD1 (5 bases). V gave up 0 bases and J gave up 6 bases, with 15 bases separating them. Germline CDR1 MNHEY, CDR2 SVGAGI. This CDR3 comprises 15 residues. The CDR3 loop reads CASSYSGQGLGEQYF. The CDR3 nucleotides are TGTGCCAGCAGTTACTCGGGTCAGGGATTAGGCGAGCAGTACTTC.

By sample fraction, this clonotype is medium-sized. This chain uses TRBV10-3 with TRBJ2-1, with D possibly being TRBD2 (5 bases). Per the germline V gene, CDR1 is ENHRY and CDR2 is SYGVKD. The CDR3 has 15 amino acids. V dropped 10 bases and J dropped 0 bases, with 16 bases sitting between them. CDR3 amino acids: CATKGDSSSYNEQFF. DNA of the CDR3: TGTGCCACTAAGGGAGACTCAAGCTCCTACAATGAGCAGTTCTTC.

By sample fraction, this clonotype is medium-sized. V gene TRBV6-5 combines with J gene TRBJ2-3; 7 nucleotides agree with TRBD2. The germline V gene has CDR1 MNHEY and CDR2 SVGAGI. CDR3 size: 13 residues. V lost 2 bases, J lost 7 bases, and 3 bases stayed unmatched. The CDR3 DNA follows: TGTGCCAGCAGTTACCCCGGGGGGAATACGCAGTATTTT. It yields the protein CASSYPGGNTQYF.

This chain links TRBV19 with TRBJ1-4; D is uncertain. The CDR3 sequence is 14 residues long. The germline CDR1 and CDR2 sequences are LNHDA and SQIVND (reference sequence). Trimming took off 1 base at V and 5 bases at J, with 8 bases between the two ends. The DNA for the CDR3 is TGTGCCAGTAGTATAGTGGGAATCAATGAAAAACTGTTTTTT. Translation gives CASSIVGINEKLFF.

CDR3 protein: CASSQGAGEIYEQYF. As DNA, the CDR3 is TGTGCCAGCAGCCAGGGCGCGGGGGAGATCTACGAGCAGTACTTC. This chain connects TRBV5-6 to TRBJ2-7; 7 nucleotides line up with TRBD2. Germline lookup yields CDR1 SGHDT and CDR2 YYEEEE. This CDR3 comprises 15 residues. The J segment lost 3 bases and the V segment lost 4 bases, leaving 10 bases of the junction unmatched.